Listed below are T cell receptor beta chains from one sample, sequenced in a study of blood T cell repertoires in COVID-19. Method: immunoSEQ multiplex PCR; TCRdb's copy keeps in-frame clones and lacks some. This sample carries about 180,000 clones, roughly 85% of them seen once, and the ten largest clones take roughly a tenth. The sample was peripheral blood. The receptors were sampled from a woman older than 75 with active or convalescent COVID-19. The CDR3 runs from the conserved cysteine through the conserved F or W. D genes are given only for firm matches. Part of the rows lack a size; the others show once, few, many or a class for expanded clones.

v_gene,d_gene,len,abundance,j_gene,CDR3nt,CDR3aa
TRBV5-6,NA,13,NA,TRBJ1-1,TGTGCCAGCAGCTTACCAGGGGTTACTGAAGCTTTCTTT,CASSLPGVTEAFF
TRBV5-1,TRBD2,17,NA,TRBJ2-3,TGCGCCAGCAGCTTGGCCGTTAGCGGGAGTGGGGGAGATACGCAGTATTTT,CASSLAVSGSGGDTQYF
TRBV27,NA,15,NA,TRBJ2-2,TGTGCCAGCAGTTGGGGGGGGCCAAACACCGGGGAGCTGTTTTTT,CASSWGGPNTGELFF
TRBV14,NA,17,NA,TRBJ1-4,TGTGCCAGCAGCCACCCTACAGGCGACTCAACTAATGAAAAACTGTTTTTT,CASSHPTGDSTNEKLFF
TRBV25-1,TRBD1,14,NA,TRBJ1-6,TGTGCCAGCAGTGCGACAGGGTATAATTCACCCCTCCACTTT,CASSATGYNSPLHF
TRBV7-3,TRBD1,14,once,TRBJ2-5,TGTGCCAGCAGCCAAGGGGGCAGAGGAGAGACCCAGTACTTC,CASSQGGRGETQYF
TRBV10-2,TRBD1,14,NA,TRBJ1-1,TGCGCCAGCAGGAATATACAGGGGCGCACTGAAGCTTTCTTT,CASRNIQGRTEAFF
TRBV27,NA,20,NA,TRBJ1-5,TGTGCCAGCAGCCCTCGGGCCCTCACCCAAGGGGCAAATAGCAATCAGCCCCAGCATTTT,CASSPRALTQGANSNQPQHF
TRBV19,NA,12,NA,TRBJ1-2,TGTGCCAGTAGAGATTACGGCTATGGCTACACCTTC,CASRDYGYGYTF
TRBV5-1,TRBD1,18,NA,TRBJ2-2,TGCGCCAGCAGCTTGGTTACAAAGGGACAGGGCTCGCCCGGGGAGCTGTTTTTT,CASSLVTKGQGSPGELFF
TRBV19,TRBD1,17,NA,TRBJ2-2,TGTGCCAGTACTCGTCAGGACAGGGGGCTTATTTCCGGGGAGCTGTTTTTT,CASTRQDRGLISGELFF
TRBV6-5,NA,12,NA,TRBJ2-2,TGTGCCAGCACCAGACTCACCGGGGAGCTGTTTTTT,CASTRLTGELFF
TRBV21-1,NA,14,NA,TRBJ2-7,TGTGCCAGCAGCAAAGCGAAGGGGATCTACGAGCAGTACTTC,CASSKAKGIYEQYF
TRBV19,TRBD1,15,NA,TRBJ1-1,TGTGCCAGTAGTACAGGGGGAAGAATGAACACTGAAGCTTTCTTT,CASSTGGRMNTEAFF
TRBV5-4,TRBD2,16,few,TRBJ2-1,TGTGCCAGCAGCTTGGCGAGACTAGCGGGAGGTAATGAGCAGTTCTTC,CASSLARLAGGNEQFF
TRBV20-1,NA,11,NA,TRBJ2-5,TGCAGTGCTAGAAACTGGGAGACCCAGTACTTC,CSARNWETQYF
TRBV5-1,TRBD1,16,NA,TRBJ1-1,TGCGCCAGCAGCTTGAGAGCGGACAGGGATAACACTGAAGCTTTCTTT,CASSLRADRDNTEAFF
TRBV28,TRBD1,14,few,TRBJ1-1,TGTGCCAGCAGTCGAAGCGGGACAGGGCTTGAAGCTTTCTTT,CASSRSGTGLEAFF
TRBV7-3,NA,13,NA,TRBJ2-1,TGTGCCAGCAGCTTCCTGACAGTAGGTGAGCAGTTCTTC,CASSFLTVGEQFF
TRBV5-1,TRBD2,14,NA,TRBJ2-3,TGCGCCAGCAGACCAGCGGGAAGCACAGATACGCAGTATTTT,CASRPAGSTDTQYF
TRBV11-2,NA,15,NA,TRBJ2-7,TGTGCCAGCAGCCAGGGGTCGACCGGGTACGGCGAGCAGTACTTC,CASSQGSTGYGEQYF
TRBV2,NA,14,NA,TRBJ1-2,TGTGCCAGCAGTGATACAGGACGAGCCTATGGCTACACCTTC,CASSDTGRAYGYTF
TRBV5-1,TRBD2,13,NA,TRBJ2-1,TGCGCCAGCGGTCTAGCGGGAGGAAACGAGCAGTTCTTC,CASGLAGGNEQFF
TRBV6-5,NA,11,NA,TRBJ1-1,TGTGCCAGCGCGCGTGACACTGAAGCTTTCTTT,CASARDTEAFF
TRBV3-1/TRBV3-2,NA,14,many,TRBJ1-1,TGTGCCAGCAGCCAAAAAGTCGGCGGCGCTGAAGCTTTCTTT,CASSQKVGGAEAFF
TRBV19,NA,14,NA,TRBJ2-7,TGTGCCAGTAGTCCCACGGTGAGAACCTACGAGCAGTACTTC,CASSPTVRTYEQYF
TRBV29-1,TRBD2,16,NA,TRBJ2-1,TGCAGCGTTGAGGCTAGCGGGACGTTCTCCTACAATGAGCAGTTCTTC,CSVEASGTFSYNEQFF
TRBV3-1/TRBV3-2,TRBD1,17,few,TRBJ1-5,TGTGCCAGCAGCCAGGGCAGGGGGGCGGAAGGCAATCAGCCCCAGCATTTT,CASSQGRGAEGNQPQHF
TRBV20-1,TRBD2,14,NA,TRBJ2-1,TGCAGTGCTAGTCTAGCGGGACGGGACAATGAGCAGTTCTTC,CSASLAGRDNEQFF
TRBV3-1/TRBV3-2,TRBD1,15,NA,TRBJ1-4,TGTGCCAGCAAGGCGTCCGGGACAGCTAATGAAAAACTGTTTTTT,CASKASGTANEKLFF
TRBV6-5,TRBD1,14,NA,TRBJ1-1,TGTGCCAGCAGGGACAGGGGGGGGAGCACTGAAGCTTTCTTT,CASRDRGGSTEAFF
TRBV19,TRBD1,14,NA,TRBJ1-1,TGTGCCAGTATTAACAGGGGGAGGAACACTGAAGCTTTCTTT,CASINRGRNTEAFF
TRBV19,NA,15,NA,TRBJ1-2,TGTGCCAGTATTCATCAGGGACACAGATACTATGGCTACACCTTC,CASIHQGHRYYGYTF